The source of this T cell receptor beta chain is a study of Graves' ophthalmopathy and Graves' hyperthyroidism. RNA transcripts served as template for amplifying TCR beta CDR3 sequences. RT-PCR with HTBI primers came first, then second-round multiplex PCR. TCRdb ran MiXCR on the multiplex PCR reads and lists one entry per CDR3 protein. The sample includes 560,000 or so distinct CDR3 sequences, roughly 40% of them seen just once. Each diagnosis was determined on the basis of clinical symptoms, serum thyroxine, TRAb, thyroid ultrasound and orbital computed tomography. Trimming cost V 4 bases and J 6 bases; bases outside gene matches: 1. Germline loops: CDR1 SGHTA, CDR2 FQGNSA. The CDR3 length is 15 residues. Comment on this clonotype: No antigen is known for it.

Findings of the study overall: In blood, most expanded thyroid clonotypes above 0.001 frequency were also detected.

The source material was peripheral blood or thyroid tissue (not recorded which). The chain joins TRBV7-2 to TRBJ2-2, with TRBD2 matching 14 bases. The sequence was collected from an adult man with Graves' hyperthyroidism. The CDR3 DNA is TGTGCCAGCAGCTCGACTAGCGGGAGGGCCGGGGAGCTGTTTTTT. Protein: CASSSTSGRAGELFF. Combining the CDR3 with reference TRBV7-2 and TRBJ2-2 gives the whole variable domain GAGVSQSPSNKVTEKGKDVELRCDPISGHTALYWYRQSLGQGLEFLIYFQGNSAPDKSGLPSDRFSAERTGGSVSTLTIQRTQQEDSAVYLCASSSTSGRAGELFFGEGSRLTVL.